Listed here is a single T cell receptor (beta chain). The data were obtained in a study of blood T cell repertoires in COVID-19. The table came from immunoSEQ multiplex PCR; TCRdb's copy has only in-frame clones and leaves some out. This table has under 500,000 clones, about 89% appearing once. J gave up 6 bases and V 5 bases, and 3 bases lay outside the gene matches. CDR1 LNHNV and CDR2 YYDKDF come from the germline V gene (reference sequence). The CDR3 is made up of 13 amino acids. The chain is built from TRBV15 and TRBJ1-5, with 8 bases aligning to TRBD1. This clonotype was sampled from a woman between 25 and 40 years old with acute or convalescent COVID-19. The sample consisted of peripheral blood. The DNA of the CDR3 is TGTGCCACCAGCGTAGACAGGGGTCAGCCCCAGCATTTT. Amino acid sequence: CATSVDRGQPQHF.